This T cell receptor beta chain emerged from a study of blood T cells in healthy people across ages. Through a sample-barcoded 5' primer and a J-beta primer mix, a second PCR was run for roughly 7 to 12 cycles. TCRdb redid the calling of the 5' RACE reads with MiXCR, one entry per CDR3 protein. The sample lists about 1,800,000 distinct CDR3 sequences, 28% occurring once. This CDR3 has 14 amino acids. V was clipped by 2 bases and J by 6 bases; unmatched bases: 6. This clonotype was found many times. The origin of this receptor is a woman in her thirties in good health. Sequencing was done on a sample of blood. The rearrangement joins TRBV12-3 or TRBV12-4 to TRBJ2-7, with TRBD2 matching over 8 bases. Written as DNA, the CDR3 is TGTGCCAGCAGTTTAAACGGGGGGGCGTCCGAGCAGTACTTC. Protein sequence: CASSLNGGASEQYF.